What follows describes a single T cell receptor beta chain. What it binds is not known. The sample originates from a study of shared clonotypes between healthy human individuals. There are 15 residues in the CDR3. Per the germline V gene, CDR1 is WNHNN and CDR2 is SYGVQD (reference sequence). V lost 6 bases, J lost 2 bases, and 15 bases lay in between. The test was conducted at deep level. Sequencing used immunoSEQ multiplex PCR; TCRdb keeps in-frame clones, though not all of them. Of just over 2,000,000 clones in the sample, over 85% are singletons; the top ten hold around 0.13%. Findings of the study overall: It was expected that sequencing depth would affect clonotype sharing among donors.

Naive CD45RA+ and memory CD45RA-negative subsets were split from CD4+ cells. The sequenced material came from naive CD4+ T cells sorted from blood. Subset of the sample: CD45RA+ positively selected. This receptor was identified in a man between 18 and 29 years old in good health. V and J are TRBV10-1 and TRBJ2-3, with a possible D match to TRBD2 (5 bases). In DNA, the CDR3 is TGCGCCAGCAGCCCTGGCGGTGACTACACAGATACGCAGTATTTT. Protein product: CASSPGGDYTDTQYF.